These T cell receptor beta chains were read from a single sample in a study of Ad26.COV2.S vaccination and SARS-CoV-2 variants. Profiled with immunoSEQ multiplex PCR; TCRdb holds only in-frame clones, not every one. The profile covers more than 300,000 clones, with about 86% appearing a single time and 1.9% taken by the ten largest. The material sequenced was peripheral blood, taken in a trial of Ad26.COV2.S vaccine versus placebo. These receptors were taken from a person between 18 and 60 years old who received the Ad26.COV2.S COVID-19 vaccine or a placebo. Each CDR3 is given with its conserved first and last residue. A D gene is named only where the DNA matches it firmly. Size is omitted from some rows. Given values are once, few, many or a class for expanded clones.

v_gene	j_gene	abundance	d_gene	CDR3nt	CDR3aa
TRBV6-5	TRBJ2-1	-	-	TGTGCCAGCAGCCGACTTAAAAGTCAGAATGAGCAGTTCTTC	CASSRLKSQNEQFF
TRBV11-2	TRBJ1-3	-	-	TGTGCCAGCAGCTTAGCCAGGGCTAGCTCTGGAAACACCATATATTTT	CASSLARASSGNTIYF
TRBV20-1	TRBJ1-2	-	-	TGCAGTGCTAGTAGAAGGGAGTCGGTCGGGGGCTACACCTTC	CSASRRESVGGYTF
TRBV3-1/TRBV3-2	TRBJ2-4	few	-	TGTGCCAGCAGCCACAGGTCCTCGCGGAACATTCAGTACTTC	CASSHRSSRNIQYF
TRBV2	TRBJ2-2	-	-	TGTGCCAGCAGTGATTTAGGGACTAACACCGGGGAGCTGTTTTTT	CASSDLGTNTGELFF
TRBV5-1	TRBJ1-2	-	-	TGCGCCAGCAGCTTGGAGGCTGCTTCCTATGGCTACACCTTC	CASSLEAASYGYTF
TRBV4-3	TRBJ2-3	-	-	TGCGCCAGCAGCCAAGATACGGGGGCGGGGGATACGCAGTATTTT	CASSQDTGAGDTQYF
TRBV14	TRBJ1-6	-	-	TGTGCCAGCAGCCAAGGGGCGCGGGGGGCCTATAATTCACCCCTCCACTTT	CASSQGARGAYNSPLHF
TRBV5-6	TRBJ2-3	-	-	TGTGCCAGCAGCTCAACCGGACGGAGACCCACAGATACGCAGTATTTT	CASSSTGRRPTDTQYF
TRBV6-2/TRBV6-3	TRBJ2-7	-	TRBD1	TGTGCCAGCAGCCCTACTAGGACAGGACAAACCTACGAGCAGTACTTC	CASSPTRTGQTYEQYF
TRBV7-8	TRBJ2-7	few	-	TGTGCCAGCAGCTTACACCAGGGCCCCTCCTACGAGCAGTACTTC	CASSLHQGPSYEQYF
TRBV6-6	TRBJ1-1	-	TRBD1	TGTGCCAGCAGTTCGAAAACCGGGACAGGGGACACTGAAGCTTTCTTT	CASSSKTGTGDTEAFF
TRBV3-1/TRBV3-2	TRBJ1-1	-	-	TGTGCCAGCAGCCAAGATTTTAGGACTGGGGGGGAGAACACTGAAGCTTTCTTT	CASSQDFRTGGENTEAFF
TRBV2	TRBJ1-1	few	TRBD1	TGTGCCAGCAGAAGAGGACAGGCGAACACTGAAGCTTTCTTT	CASRRGQANTEAFF
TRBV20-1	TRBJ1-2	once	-	TGCAGTGCTAGTAAGAGGGCCTATGGCTACACCTTC	CSASKRAYGYTF
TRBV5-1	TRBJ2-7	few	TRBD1	TGCGCCAGCAGCTACGACAGGGGCGAGCAGTACTTC	CASSYDRGEQYF
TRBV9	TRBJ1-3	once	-	TGTGCCAGCAGCGTGGCGGTAACCTCTGGAAACACCATATATTTT	CASSVAVTSGNTIYF
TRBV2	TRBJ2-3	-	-	TGTGCCAGCAGTGGCGGGCTCACAGATACGCAGTATTTT	CASSGGLTDTQYF
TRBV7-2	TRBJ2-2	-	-	TGTGCCAGCAGCTTGGATACCGGGGAGCTGTTTTTT	CASSLDTGELFF
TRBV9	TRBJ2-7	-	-	TGTGCCAGCAGCCCCCCCCGGGTCAACGAGCAGTACTTC	CASSPPRVNEQYF
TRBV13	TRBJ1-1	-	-	TGTGCCAGCAGACAACTGGGAGACTTAATGACTGAAGCTTTCTTT	CASRQLGDLMTEAFF
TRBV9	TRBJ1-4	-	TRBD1	TGTGCCAGCAGCGTAGGGGGACAGGGGTACGGAAAACTGTTTTTT	CASSVGGQGYGKLFF
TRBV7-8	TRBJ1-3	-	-	TGTGCCAGCAGCCTGGGACCGAGCTCTGGAAACACCATATATTTT	CASSLGPSSGNTIYF
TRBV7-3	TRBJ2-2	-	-	TGTGCCAGCAGCTTAACGAGCCAGGTCGGGGAGCTGTTTTTT	CASSLTSQVGELFF
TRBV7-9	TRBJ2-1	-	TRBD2	TGTGCCAGCAGCCAAGCCCTAGCGGGGCCTAAGACAGGTGAGCAGTTCTTC	CASSQALAGPKTGEQFF
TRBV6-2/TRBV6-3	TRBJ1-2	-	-	TGTGCCAGCAGTTACTCGATCCAAGGCGGGAATGGCTACACCTTC	CASSYSIQGGNGYTF
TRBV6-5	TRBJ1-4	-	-	TGTGCCAGCAGTTACTCTTGGGGGGGTAGTGAAAAACTGTTTTTT	CASSYSWGGSEKLFF
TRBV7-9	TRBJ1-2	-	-	TGTGCCAGCAGCTTAGCGCAAGTCTATGGCTACACCTTC	CASSLAQVYGYTF
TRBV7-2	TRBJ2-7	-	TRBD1	TGTGCCAGCAGCTCTCCCGGGACAGGGACGCACGAGCAGTACTTC	CASSSPGTGTHEQYF
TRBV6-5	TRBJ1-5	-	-	TGTGCCAGCAGACGGGAGTGGAGCAATCAGCCCCAGCATTTT	CASRREWSNQPQHF
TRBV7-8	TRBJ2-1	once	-	TGTGCCAGCAGCTTAGTCGGGACGAACCCCTACAATGAGCAGTTCTTC	CASSLVGTNPYNEQFF
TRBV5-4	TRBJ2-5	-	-	TGTGCCAGCAGCCTACTTGTGGGGACTGCCACCCCCCGGACCCAGTACTTC	CASSLLVGTATPRTQYF
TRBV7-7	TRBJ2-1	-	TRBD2	TGTGCCAGCAGCCGAATAGCGGGGGGCCGGAATGAGCAGTTCTTC	CASSRIAGGRNEQFF
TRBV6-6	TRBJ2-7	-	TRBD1	TGTGCCAGTGCCCGGGACAGGGTGGGGGAGCAGTACTTC	CASARDRVGEQYF
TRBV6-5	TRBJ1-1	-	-	TGTGCCAGCCCAGCCACAGGAAGGTTTGAAGCTTTCTTT	CASPATGRFEAFF
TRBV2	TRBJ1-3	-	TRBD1	TGTGCCAGCAGTGCCGACAGGGGGTTTGGAAACACCATATATTTT	CASSADRGFGNTIYF
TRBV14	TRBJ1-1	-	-	TGTGCCAGCAGCCCTAGTACGAACACTGAAGCTTTCTTT	CASSPSTNTEAFF
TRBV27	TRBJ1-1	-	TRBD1	TGTGCCAGCAGTTGGAACTCCGGGACAGGGGACACTGAAGCTTTCTTT	CASSWNSGTGDTEAFF
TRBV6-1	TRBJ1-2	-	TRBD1	TGTGCCAGCAGTGAAGAGGCAGGGGGTAGCGGCTACACCTTC	CASSEEAGGSGYTF
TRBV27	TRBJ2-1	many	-	TGTGCCAGCAGAACCGGGAACAATGAGCAGTTCTTC	CASRTGNNEQFF
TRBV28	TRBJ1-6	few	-	TGTGCCAGCAGTTTGGACTCGCCAACAGGGCTAGGAGGCCTCCTCCACTTT	CASSLDSPTGLGGLLHF
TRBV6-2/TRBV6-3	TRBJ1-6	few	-	TGTGCCAGCAGTTCGTCAGGGAGGGCGAGGAATTCACCCCTCCACTTT	CASSSSGRARNSPLHF
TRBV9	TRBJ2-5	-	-	TGTGCCAGCAGCGTAGCGGGGCACCAAGAGACCCAGTACTTC	CASSVAGHQETQYF
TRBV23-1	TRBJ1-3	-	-	TGCGCCAGCAGTCGGTCAGTCACAGGGACCCGCTCTGGAAACACCATATATTTT	CASSRSVTGTRSGNTIYF
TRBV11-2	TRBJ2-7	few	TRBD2	TGTGCCAGCAGCTTTTTAACAGCGGGGGTCCCCTACGAGCAGTACTTC	CASSFLTAGVPYEQYF
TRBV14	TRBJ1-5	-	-	TGTGCCAGCAGCCAAGGGGCAGTTCTTAATAGCAATCAGCCCCAGCATTTT	CASSQGAVLNSNQPQHF
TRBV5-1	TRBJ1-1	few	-	TGCGCCAGCAGCCCACAACAGGGGAACACTGAAGCTTTCTTT	CASSPQQGNTEAFF
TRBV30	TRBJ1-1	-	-	TGTGCCTGGAGTGCCGACAGCTTAGGCACTGAAGCTTTCTTT	CAWSADSLGTEAFF
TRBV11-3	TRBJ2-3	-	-	TGTGCCAGCAGCTTAGGAGGGAAGAATACGCAGTATTTT	CASSLGGKNTQYF
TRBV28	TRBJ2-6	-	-	TGTGCCAGCAGTTTACCGGGCTCTGGGGCCAACGTCCTGACTTTC	CASSLPGSGANVLTF
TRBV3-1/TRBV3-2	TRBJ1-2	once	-	TGTGCCAGCAGTAATACCTATGGCTACACCTTC	CASSNTYGYTF
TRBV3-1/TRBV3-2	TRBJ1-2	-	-	TGTGCCAGCAGCCTACCGGACACAGGTGGCTACACCTTC	CASSLPDTGGYTF